This T cell receptor (beta chain) derives from a study of blood T cell repertoires in COVID-19 (dated by TCRdb to the early 2020s). Turning to the overall study: Collaborator samples came from the United States, Italy and Spain and covered acute and convalescent phases of COVID-19. Subjects who had been exposed to COVID-19, were actively infected with it, or had recovered from it provided the deeply sampled blood TCRbeta repertoires that made up the dataset. Where available, HLA class I and class II types were taken from metadata supplied by the sample provider and were not determined by assay-based typing. The repertoires were released in a freely available public database meant as a resource for research on the immune response to SARS-CoV-2. Sample metadata almost always included a de-identified subject ID, COVID-19 status, age in years and sex. The material from the prospective study consisted of cDNA or gDNA derived from T cells, B-cell-depleted T cells, or PBMCs. Samples were obtained from the ongoing ImmuneRACE study (first 160 participants) and from 1,000 to 1,500 subjects provided by 6 global collaborators.

The immunoSEQ Assay, a bias-controlled multiplex PCR, was used to amplify TCRbeta CDR3 regions from genomic DNA. Turning to the authors' computational methods: The number of nucleated cells in each sample was estimated by amplification of reference gene primers within the assay. To quantify the absolute abundance of each unique TCRbeta CDR3 rearrangement, sequence reads were collapsed and filtered. For each sample, productive Simpson clonality was calculated as the square root of Simpson's diversity index over productive rearrangements. Held by TCRdb, this immuneACCESS table contains in-frame sequences only and omits some clones. Under half of the omission traces to an unresolved V gene where checked; the cause of the rest is unknown. The V and J calls and clone size are taken from that table; D and trimming were inferred from the DNA. The sample table records under 300,000 clones; 90% to 95% of these occur just once. The top ten clones comprise under 2.5% of the sample.

Participants in the prospective study were aged about 18 to 95 years, lived in under 30 United States geographic areas, and enrolled through a virtual design. In the prospective study, participants were assigned to cohorts based on the clinical history participants reported in a screening survey and a study questionnaire. Recovered participants in ImmuneRACE Cohort 3 were defined by two consecutive negative NP/OP PCR tests, clearance by a healthcare professional, or resolution of symptoms. Mobile phlebotomists in the prospective study collected whole blood, serum and a nasopharyngeal or oropharyngeal swab from every participant. Additional blood draws and questionnaires over a 2-month period could optionally be provided by prospective study participants. Before DNA extraction, blood samples from the prospective study were shipped at room temperature or frozen. On this clone: What this receptor recognizes is not known. No quality values exist for individual bases; no much larger clone is one base distant.

Overall study results and their limits: The amount of clinical and demographic metadata varied by source and participant and was provided uncurated.

The CDR3, cysteine through phenylalanine, is 13 amino acids long. Solely the CDR3 DNA is kept, with 39 bases framed from the first base. V sheds 1 base and J sheds 8 bases, leaving 11 bases between their ends. CDR1 is given as MNHNS and CDR2 as SASEGT, both from the germline V gene. The sequence is built from TRBV6-1 and TRBJ1-2; confidence is insufficient to name the D gene. The receptor's source is a woman younger than 30 who had recovered from COVID-19. Sequenced input: PBMCs or T cells enriched from blood (not recorded which). In nucleotides, the sequence is TGTGCCAGCAGTGAAGGGAGCGGGTGGGGCTACACCTTC. This gives the protein CASSEGSGWGYTF.